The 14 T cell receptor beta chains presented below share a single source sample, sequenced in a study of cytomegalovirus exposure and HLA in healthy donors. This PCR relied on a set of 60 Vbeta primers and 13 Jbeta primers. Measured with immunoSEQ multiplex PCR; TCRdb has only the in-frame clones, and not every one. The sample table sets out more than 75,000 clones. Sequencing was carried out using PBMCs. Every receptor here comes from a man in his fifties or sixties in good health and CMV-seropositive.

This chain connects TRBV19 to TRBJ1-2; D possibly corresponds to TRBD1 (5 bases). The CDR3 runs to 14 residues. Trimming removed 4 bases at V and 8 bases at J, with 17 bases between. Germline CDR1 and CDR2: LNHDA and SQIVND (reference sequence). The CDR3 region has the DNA TGTGCCAGTAGTAGGCTGGGGGGATATAGGGGCTACACCTTC. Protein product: CASSRLGGYRGYTF.

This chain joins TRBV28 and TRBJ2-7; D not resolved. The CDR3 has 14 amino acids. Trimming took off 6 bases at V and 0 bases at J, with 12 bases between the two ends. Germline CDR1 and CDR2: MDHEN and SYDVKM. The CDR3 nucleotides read TGTGCCAGCAGCCCCGGAAGTAGCTCCTACGAGCAGTACGTC. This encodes CASSPGSSSYEQYV.

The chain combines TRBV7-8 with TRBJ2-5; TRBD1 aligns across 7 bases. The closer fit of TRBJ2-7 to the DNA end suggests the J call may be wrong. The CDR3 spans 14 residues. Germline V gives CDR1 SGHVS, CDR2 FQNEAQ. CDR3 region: CASRKTGQTYEQYF. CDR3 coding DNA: TGTGCCAGCAGAAAAACGGGACAGACCTACGAGCAGTACTTC.

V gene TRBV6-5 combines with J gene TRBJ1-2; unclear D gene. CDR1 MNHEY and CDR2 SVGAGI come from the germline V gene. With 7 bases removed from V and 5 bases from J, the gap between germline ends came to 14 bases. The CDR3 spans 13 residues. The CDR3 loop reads CASTSGGIYGYTF. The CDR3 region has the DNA TGTGCCAGCACCTCCGGCGGGATATATGGCTACACCTTC.

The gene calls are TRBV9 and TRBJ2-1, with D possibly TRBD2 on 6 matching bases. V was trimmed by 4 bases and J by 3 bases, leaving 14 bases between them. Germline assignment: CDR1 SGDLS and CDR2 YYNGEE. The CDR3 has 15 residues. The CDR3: CASSPGGGVYNEQFF. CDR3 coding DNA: TGTGCCAGCAGCCCAGGTGGCGGGGTCTACAATGAGCAGTTCTTC. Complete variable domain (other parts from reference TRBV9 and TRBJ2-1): DSGVTQTPKHLITATGQRVTLRCSPRSGDLSVYWYQQSLDQGLQFLIQYYNGEERAKGNILERFSAQQFPDLHSELNLSSLELGDSALYFCASSPGGGVYNEQFFGPGTRLTVL.

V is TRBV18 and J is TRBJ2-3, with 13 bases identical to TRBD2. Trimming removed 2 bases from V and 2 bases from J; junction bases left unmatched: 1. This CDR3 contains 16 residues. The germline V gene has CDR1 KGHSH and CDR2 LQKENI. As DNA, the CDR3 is TGTGCCAGCTCACCAGGGACTAGCGGGACCACAGATACGCAGTATTTT. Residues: CASSPGTSGTTDTQYF.

CDR3 region: CASAEESSYEQYV. The CDR3, as DNA: TGTGCCAGTGCCGAGGAGAGCTCCTACGAGCAGTACGTC. This rearrangement joins TRBV5-4 to TRBJ2-7; D gene uncertain. The CDR3 is made up of 13 amino acids. Between the trimmed V and J ends, which lost 8 bases and 0 bases, there was a span of 12 bases. From germline, CDR1 is SGHNT and CDR2 YYREEE (reference sequence).

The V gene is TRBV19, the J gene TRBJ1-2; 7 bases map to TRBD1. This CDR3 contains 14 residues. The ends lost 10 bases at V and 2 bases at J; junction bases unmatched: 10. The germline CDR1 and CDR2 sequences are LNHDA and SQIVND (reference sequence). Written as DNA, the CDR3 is TGTGCCACCCGTCCGGGACAGAACAACTATGGCTACACCTTC. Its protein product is CATRPGQNNYGYTF.

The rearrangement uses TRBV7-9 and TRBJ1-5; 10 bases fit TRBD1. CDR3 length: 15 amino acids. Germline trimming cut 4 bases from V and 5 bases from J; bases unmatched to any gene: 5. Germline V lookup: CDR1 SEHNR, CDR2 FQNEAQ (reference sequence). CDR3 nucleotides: TGTGCCAGCAGCTCGACAGGGGGCCTTTATCAGCCCCAGCATTTT. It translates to CASSSTGGLYQPQHF. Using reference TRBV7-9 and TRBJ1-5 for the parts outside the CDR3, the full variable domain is DTGVSQNPRHKITKRGQNVTFRCDPISEHNRLYWYRQTLGQGPEFLTYFQNEAQLEKSRLLSDRFSAERPKGSFSTLEIQRTEQGDSAMYLCASSSTGGLYQPQHFGDGTRLSIL.

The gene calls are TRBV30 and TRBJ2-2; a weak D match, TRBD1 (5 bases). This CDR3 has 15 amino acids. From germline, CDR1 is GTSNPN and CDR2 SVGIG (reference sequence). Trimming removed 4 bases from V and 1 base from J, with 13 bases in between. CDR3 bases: TGTGCCTGGAACCATAAAGACAGGAACACCGGGGAGCTGTTTTTT. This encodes CAWNHKDRNTGELFF.

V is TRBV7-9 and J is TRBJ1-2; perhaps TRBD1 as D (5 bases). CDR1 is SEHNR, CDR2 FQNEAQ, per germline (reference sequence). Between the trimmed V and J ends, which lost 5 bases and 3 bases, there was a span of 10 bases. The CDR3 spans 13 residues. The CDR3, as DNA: TGTGCCAGCAGCGCTCCAGGGCACTATGGCTACACCTTC. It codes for CASSAPGHYGYTF. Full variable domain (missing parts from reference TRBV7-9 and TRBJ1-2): DTGVSQNPRHKITKRGQNVTFRCDPISEHNRLYWYRQTLGQGPEFLTYFQNEAQLEKSRLLSDRFSAERPKGSFSTLEIQRTEQGDSAMYLCASSAPGHYGYTFGSGTRLTVV.

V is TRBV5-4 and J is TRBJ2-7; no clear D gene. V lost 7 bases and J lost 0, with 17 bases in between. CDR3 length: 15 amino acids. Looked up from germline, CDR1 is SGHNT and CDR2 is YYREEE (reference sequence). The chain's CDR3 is CASAPGALSSYEQYF. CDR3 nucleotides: TGTGCCAGCGCCCCTGGAGCGCTTAGCTCCTACGAGCAGTACTTC.

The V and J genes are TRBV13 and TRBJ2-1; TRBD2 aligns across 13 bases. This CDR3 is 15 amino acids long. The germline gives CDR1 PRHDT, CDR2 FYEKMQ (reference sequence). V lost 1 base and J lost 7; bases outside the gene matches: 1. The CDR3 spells CASSLVTSGRNEQFF. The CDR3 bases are TGTGCCAGCAGCTTAGTGACTAGCGGGAGGAATGAGCAGTTCTTC.

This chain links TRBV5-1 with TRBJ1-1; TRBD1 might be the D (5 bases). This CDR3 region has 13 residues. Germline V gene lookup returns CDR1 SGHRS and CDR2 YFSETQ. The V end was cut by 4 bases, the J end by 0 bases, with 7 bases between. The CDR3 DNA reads TGCGCCAGCAGCGGGGCCATGAACACTGAAGCTTTCTTT. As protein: CASSGAMNTEAFF.